Described below is a single T cell receptor beta chain sequence and its context. Its specificity is unknown. The data were obtained in a study of T cells after posttransplantation cyclophosphamide. The naive gate required viable CD3+CD4+ or CD3+CD8+ cells with CCR7+CD45RA+CD45RO-CD95-CD27+CD28+ phenotype. The related graft donor's blood sample was taken on the day of bone marrow donation. Data came from immunoSEQ multiplex PCR; TCRdb stores just in-frame clones and leaves some out. Among 31,000 or so clones, 91% were seen once, and the ten largest hold about 0.1%. Trimming left V 1 base short and J 1 base short, with 8 bases between. The germline gives CDR1 SGHTA, CDR2 FQGNSA. The CDR3 totals 14 residues. General observations from the study: TRB clonality was highly associated with recipient CMV seropositivity and reactivation. Donor CD8+ memory clones often dominated recipient blood repertoires at later times.

The rearrangement uses TRBV7-2 and TRBJ2-7; D is unclear. The sample taken for sequencing was naive CD4+ T cells sorted from blood. This clonotype originated in a man aged 25-40 years in good health and a related stem cell transplant donor. The CDR3 DNA reads TGTGCCAGCAGCTTAGGAGATTTTTCCTACGAGCAGTACTTC. Translating gives CASSLGDFSYEQYF. The whole variable domain, filled in from reference TRBV7-2 and TRBJ2-7, reads GAGVSQSPSNKVTEKGKDVELRCDPISGHTALYWYRQSLGQGLEFLIYFQGNSAPDKSGLPSDRFSAERTGGSVSTLTIQRTQQEDSAVYLCASSLGDFSYEQYFGPGTRLTVT.